What follows is one T cell receptor beta chain and its context. Per the original methods: Nucleated cell number was recorded as an estimate derived from reference gene primer amplification. TCRdb's table, derived via immunoSEQ multiplex PCR, lists solely in-frame clones and lacks some. That table gives V, J and clone size, and the DNA gave D and trimming. Of over 130,000 clones listed, over 60% are singletons. The source of the sample is a study of blood T cell repertoires in COVID-19. Across the study: Sites across the United States, Italy and Spain contributed samples from acute and convalescent COVID-19. Sources were T cells, B-cell-depleted T cells, or PBMCs; the material itself was cDNA or gDNA.

CDR1 is SNHLY, CDR2 FYNNEI, per germline. Trimming pared 5 bases from V and 5 bases from J, leaving 15 bases between. The CDR3 spans 15 residues. The J gene is TRBJ2-2, the V gene TRBV2; weak D call: TRBD1 (6 bases). Sequencing used peripheral blood. The TCR comes from a woman older than 75 with active or convalescent COVID-19. CDR3 bases: TGTGCCAGCAGTTCTGACAGGACGGGGACCGGGGAGCTGTTTTTT. Its translation: CASSSDRTGTGELFF.